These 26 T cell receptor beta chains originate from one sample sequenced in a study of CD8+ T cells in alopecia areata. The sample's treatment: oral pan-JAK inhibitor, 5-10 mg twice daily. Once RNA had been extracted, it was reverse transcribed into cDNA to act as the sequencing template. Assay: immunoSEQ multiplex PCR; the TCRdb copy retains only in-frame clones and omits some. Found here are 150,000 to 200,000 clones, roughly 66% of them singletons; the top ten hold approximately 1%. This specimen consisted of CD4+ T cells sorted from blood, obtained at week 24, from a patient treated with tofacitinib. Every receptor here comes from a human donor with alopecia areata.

DNA for the CDR3: TGCGCCAGCAGCCAAGATGGCTCTCAGGGGAAGCTGTTTTTT. It encodes CASSQDGSQGKLFF. The J gene is TRBJ2-2, the V gene TRBV4-3, with D perhaps TRBD1 (6 bases). This CDR3 has 14 amino acids. The V end lost 0 bases, the J end lost 12 bases, and 14 bases lay between the germline ends. Germline V gene sequence: CDR1 LGHNA, CDR2 YSLEER.

The CDR3 DNA follows: TGTGCCAGCAGTGAACCAGGGGTCGGCGGCTACACCTTC. Translation: CASSEPGVGGYTF. The chain uses TRBV25-1 and TRBJ1-2; TRBD1 might be the D (6 bases). The CDR3 length is 13 residues. Germline V gene lookup returns CDR1 MGHDK and CDR2 SYGVNS. Trimming took 2 bases from V and 8 from J, leaving 12 bases between them.

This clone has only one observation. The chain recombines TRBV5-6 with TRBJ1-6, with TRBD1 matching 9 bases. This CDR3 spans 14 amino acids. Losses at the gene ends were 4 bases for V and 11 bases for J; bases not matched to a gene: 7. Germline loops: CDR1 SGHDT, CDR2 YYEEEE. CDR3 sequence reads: CASSPGTGSPPLHF. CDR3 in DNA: TGTGCCAGCAGCCCTGGGACAGGGAGTCCACCCCTCCACTTT.

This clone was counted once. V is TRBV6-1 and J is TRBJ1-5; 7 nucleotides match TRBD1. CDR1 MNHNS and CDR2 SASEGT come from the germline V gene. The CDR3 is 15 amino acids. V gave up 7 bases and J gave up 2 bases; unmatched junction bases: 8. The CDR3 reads CASNKQGVGNQPQHF. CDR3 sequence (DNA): TGTGCCAGCAATAAGCAGGGGGTCGGCAATCAGCCCCAGCATTTT.

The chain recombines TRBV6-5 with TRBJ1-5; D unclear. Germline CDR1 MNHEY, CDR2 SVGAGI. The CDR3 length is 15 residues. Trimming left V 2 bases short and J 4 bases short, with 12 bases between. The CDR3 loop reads CASSYSGSPNQPQHF. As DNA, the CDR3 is TGTGCCAGCAGTTACAGCGGATCCCCTAATCAGCCCCAGCATTTT.

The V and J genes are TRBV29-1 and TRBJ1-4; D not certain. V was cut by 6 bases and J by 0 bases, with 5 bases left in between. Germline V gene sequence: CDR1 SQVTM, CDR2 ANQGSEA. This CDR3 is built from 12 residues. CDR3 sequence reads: CSVRTTNEKLFF. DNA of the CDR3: TGCAGCGTCAGAACAACTAATGAAAAACTGTTTTTT.

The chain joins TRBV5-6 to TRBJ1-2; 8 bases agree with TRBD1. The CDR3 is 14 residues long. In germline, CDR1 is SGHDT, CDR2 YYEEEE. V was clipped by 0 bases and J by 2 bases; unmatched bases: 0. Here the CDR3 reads CASSLGQGNYGYTF. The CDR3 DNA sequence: TGTGCCAGCAGCTTGGGACAGGGGAACTATGGCTACACCTTC. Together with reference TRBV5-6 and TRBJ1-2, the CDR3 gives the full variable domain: DAGVTQSPTHLIKTRGQQVTLRCSPKSGHDTVSWYQQALGQGPQFIFQYYEEEERQRGNFPDRFSGHQFPNYSSELNVNALLLGDSALYLCASSLGQGNYGYTFGSGTRLTVV.

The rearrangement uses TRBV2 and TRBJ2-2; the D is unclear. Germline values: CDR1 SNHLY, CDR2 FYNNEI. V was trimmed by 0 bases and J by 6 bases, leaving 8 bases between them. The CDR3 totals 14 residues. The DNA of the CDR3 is TGTGCCAGCAGTGAAGCTAGCATCGCCGGGGAGCTGTTTTTT. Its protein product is CASSEASIAGELFF.

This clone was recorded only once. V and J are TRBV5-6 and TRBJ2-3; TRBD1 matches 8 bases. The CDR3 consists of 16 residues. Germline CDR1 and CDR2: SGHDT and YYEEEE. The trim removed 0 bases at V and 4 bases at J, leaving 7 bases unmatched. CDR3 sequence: CASSLVTGAVADTQYF. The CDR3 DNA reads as TGTGCCAGCAGCTTGGTGACAGGGGCGGTTGCAGATACGCAGTATTTT.

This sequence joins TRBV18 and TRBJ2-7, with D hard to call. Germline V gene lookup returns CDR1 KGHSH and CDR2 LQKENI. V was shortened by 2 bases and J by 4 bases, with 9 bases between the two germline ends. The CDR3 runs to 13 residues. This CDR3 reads CASSPSQEYEQYF. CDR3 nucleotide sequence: TGTGCCAGCTCACCAAGCCAGGAATACGAGCAGTACTTC.

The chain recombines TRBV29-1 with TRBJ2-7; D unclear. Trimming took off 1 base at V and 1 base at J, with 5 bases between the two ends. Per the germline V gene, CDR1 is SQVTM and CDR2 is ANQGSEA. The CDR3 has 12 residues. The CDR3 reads CSVEVQSYEQYF. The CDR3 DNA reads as TGCAGCGTTGAAGTCCAGTCCTACGAGCAGTACTTC.

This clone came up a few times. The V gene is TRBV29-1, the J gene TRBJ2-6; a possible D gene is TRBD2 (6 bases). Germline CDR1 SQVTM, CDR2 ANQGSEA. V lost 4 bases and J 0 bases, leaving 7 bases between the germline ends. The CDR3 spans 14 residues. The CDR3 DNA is TGCAGCGTTGTCGGGAGCTCTGGGGCCAACGTCCTGACTTTC. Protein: CSVVGSSGANVLTF.

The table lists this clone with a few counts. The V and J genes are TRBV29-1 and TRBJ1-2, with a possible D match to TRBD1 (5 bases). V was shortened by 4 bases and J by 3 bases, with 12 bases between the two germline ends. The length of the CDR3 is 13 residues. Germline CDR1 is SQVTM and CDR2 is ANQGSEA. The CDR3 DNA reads TGCAGCGTTGTGGTCAGGGTCGACTATGGCTACACCTTC. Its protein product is CSVVVRVDYGYTF.

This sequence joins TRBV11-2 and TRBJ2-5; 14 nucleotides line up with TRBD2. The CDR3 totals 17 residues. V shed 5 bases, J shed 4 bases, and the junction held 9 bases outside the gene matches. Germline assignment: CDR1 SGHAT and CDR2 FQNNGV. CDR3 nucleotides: TGTGCCAGCAGCGCAGTTGGAGGGACTAGCGGGGGAGAGACCCAGTACTTC. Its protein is CASSAVGGTSGGETQYF. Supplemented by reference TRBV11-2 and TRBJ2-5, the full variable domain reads EAGVAQSPRYKIIEKRQSVAFWCNPISGHATLYWYQQILGQGPKLLIQFQNNGVVDDSQLPKDRFSAERLKGVDSTLKIQPAKLEDSAVYLCASSAVGGTSGGETQYFGPGTRLLVL.

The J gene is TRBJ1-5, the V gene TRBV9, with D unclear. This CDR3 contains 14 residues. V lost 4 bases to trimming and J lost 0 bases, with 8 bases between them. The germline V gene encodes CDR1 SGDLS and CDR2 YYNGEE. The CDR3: CASSTDYSNQPQHF. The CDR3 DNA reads TGTGCCAGCAGCACCGACTATAGCAATCAGCCCCAGCATTTT.

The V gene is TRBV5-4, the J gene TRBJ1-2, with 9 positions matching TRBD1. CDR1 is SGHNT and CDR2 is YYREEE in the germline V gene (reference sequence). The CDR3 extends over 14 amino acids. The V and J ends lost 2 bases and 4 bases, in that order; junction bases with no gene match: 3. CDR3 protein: CASSLRDRAYGYTF. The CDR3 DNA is TGTGCCAGCAGCTTACGGGACAGGGCCTATGGCTACACCTTC.

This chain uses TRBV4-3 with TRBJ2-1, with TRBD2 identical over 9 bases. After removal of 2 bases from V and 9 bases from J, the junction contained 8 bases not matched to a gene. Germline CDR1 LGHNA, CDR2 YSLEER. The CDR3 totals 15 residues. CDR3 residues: CASSQNSGGPAEQFF. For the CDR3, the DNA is TGCGCCAGCAGCCAAAATAGCGGGGGTCCCGCTGAGCAGTTCTTC.

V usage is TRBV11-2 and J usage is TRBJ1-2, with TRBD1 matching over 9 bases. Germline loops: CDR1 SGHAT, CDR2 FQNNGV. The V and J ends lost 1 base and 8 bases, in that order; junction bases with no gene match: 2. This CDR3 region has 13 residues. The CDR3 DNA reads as TGTGCCAGCAGCTTAGCCGGACAGGGGGGCTACACCTTC. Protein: CASSLAGQGGYTF.

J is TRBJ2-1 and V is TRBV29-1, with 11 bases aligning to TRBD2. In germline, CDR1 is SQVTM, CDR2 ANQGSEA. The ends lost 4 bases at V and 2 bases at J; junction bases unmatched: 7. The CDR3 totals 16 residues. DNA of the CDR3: TGCAGCGTTGTCCCCGGGACTAGCGGTCCCTACAATGAGCAGTTCTTC. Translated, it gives CSVVPGTSGPYNEQFF.

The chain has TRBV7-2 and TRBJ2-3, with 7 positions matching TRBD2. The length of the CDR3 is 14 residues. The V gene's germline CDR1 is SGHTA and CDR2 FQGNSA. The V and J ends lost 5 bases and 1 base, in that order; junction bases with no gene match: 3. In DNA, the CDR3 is TGTGCCAGCAGCCGCAGCGGGGGCACAGATACGCAGTATTTT. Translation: CASSRSGGTDTQYF.

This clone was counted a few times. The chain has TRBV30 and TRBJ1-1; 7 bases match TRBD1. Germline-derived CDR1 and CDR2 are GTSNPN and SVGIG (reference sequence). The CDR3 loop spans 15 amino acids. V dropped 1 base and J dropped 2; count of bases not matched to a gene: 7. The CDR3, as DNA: TGTGCCTGGAGTGGCTACAGGGGATTTAACACTGAAGCTTTCTTT. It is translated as CAWSGYRGFNTEAFF.

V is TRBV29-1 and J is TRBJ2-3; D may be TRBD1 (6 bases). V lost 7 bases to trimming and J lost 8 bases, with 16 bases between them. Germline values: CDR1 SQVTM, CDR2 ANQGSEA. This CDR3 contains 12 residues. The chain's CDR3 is CSGMRGGATQYF. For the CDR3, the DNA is TGCAGCGGCATGCGAGGGGGAGCTACGCAGTATTTT.

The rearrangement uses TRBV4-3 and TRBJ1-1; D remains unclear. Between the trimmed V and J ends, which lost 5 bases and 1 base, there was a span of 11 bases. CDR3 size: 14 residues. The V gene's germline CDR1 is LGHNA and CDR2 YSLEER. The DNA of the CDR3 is TGCGCCAGCAGCTATCGAGAGGGGAACACTGAAGCTTTCTTT. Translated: CASSYREGNTEAFF.

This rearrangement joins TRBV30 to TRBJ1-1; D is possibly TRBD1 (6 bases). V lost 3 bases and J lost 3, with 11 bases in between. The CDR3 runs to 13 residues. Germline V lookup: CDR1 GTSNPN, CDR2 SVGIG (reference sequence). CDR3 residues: CAWRKGGDTEAFF. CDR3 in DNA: TGTGCCTGGAGAAAAGGGGGGGACACTGAAGCTTTCTTT.

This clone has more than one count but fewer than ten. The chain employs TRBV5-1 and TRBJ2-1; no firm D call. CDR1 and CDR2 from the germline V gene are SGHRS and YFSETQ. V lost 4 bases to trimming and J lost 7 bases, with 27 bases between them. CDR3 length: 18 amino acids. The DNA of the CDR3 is TGCGCCAGCAGCCTAGGTATCCGGGCCGACAACACAAGGAATGAGCAGTTCTTC. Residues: CASSLGIRADNTRNEQFF.

DNA of the CDR3: TGCAGCGTTTTCGGCCAGCCCCACTACAATGAGCAGTTCTTC. Translating gives CSVFGQPHYNEQFF. This sequence joins TRBV29-1 and TRBJ2-1; D remains unclear. Trimming removed 5 bases at V and 3 bases at J, with 14 bases between. The CDR3 extends over 14 amino acids. The V gene's germline CDR1 is SQVTM and CDR2 ANQGSEA.